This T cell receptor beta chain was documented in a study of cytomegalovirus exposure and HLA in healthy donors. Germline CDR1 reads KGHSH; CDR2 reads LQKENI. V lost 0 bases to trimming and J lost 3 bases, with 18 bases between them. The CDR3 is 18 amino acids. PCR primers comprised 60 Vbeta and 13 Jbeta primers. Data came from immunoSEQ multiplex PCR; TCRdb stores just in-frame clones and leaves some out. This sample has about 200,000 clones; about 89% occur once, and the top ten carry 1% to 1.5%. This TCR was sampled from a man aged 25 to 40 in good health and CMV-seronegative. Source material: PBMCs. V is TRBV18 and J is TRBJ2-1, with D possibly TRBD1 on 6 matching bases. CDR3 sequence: CASSPPRTGTRDYNEQFF. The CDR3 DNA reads TGTGCCAGCTCACCACCCAGGACCGGGACACGGGACTACAATGAGCAGTTCTTC.